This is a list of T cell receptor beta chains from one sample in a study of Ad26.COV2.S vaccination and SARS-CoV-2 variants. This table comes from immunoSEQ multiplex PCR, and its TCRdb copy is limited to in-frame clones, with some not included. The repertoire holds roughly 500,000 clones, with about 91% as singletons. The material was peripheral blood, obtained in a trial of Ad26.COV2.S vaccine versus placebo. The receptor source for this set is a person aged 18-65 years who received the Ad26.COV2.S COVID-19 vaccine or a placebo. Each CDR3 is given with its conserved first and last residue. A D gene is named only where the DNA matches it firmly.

cdr3_aa: CASKLGLAGSADTQYF
v_call: TRBV2
j_call: TRBJ2-3
d_call: TRBD2

cdr3_aa: CAWSLDRGPYNEQFF
v_call: TRBV30
j_call: TRBJ2-1
d_call: TRBD1

cdr3_aa: CASSLAGTQWYF
v_call: TRBV7-9
j_call: TRBJ2-7
d_call: NA

cdr3_aa: CASSQRDIDTQYF
v_call: TRBV16
j_call: TRBJ2-3
d_call: NA

cdr3_aa: CASSLFGQGLGYTF
v_call: TRBV5-1
j_call: TRBJ1-2
d_call: TRBD1

cdr3_aa: CASTPSAGWTDTQYF
v_call: TRBV2
j_call: TRBJ2-3
d_call: NA

cdr3_aa: CASSLRGTDTQYF
v_call: TRBV13
j_call: TRBJ2-3
d_call: NA

cdr3_aa: CASGGGGAREKLFF
v_call: TRBV5-6
j_call: TRBJ1-4
d_call: NA

cdr3_aa: CASSGQGSGNQPQHF
v_call: TRBV9
j_call: TRBJ1-5
d_call: NA

cdr3_aa: CATSDLAVGYTF
v_call: TRBV24-1
j_call: TRBJ1-2
d_call: NA

cdr3_aa: CASSQVGRGGYTF
v_call: TRBV19
j_call: TRBJ1-2
d_call: NA

cdr3_aa: CAHGLAGGDTQYF
v_call: TRBV10-3
j_call: TRBJ2-3
d_call: TRBD2

cdr3_aa: CATRGPGEAFF
v_call: TRBV15
j_call: TRBJ1-1
d_call: NA

cdr3_aa: CASSFGGPFRGGSPLHF
v_call: TRBV5-6
j_call: TRBJ1-6
d_call: NA

cdr3_aa: CASSLDPGQGDEKLFF
v_call: TRBV7-8
j_call: TRBJ1-4
d_call: TRBD1

cdr3_aa: CASSHAQTSGVRTDTQYF
v_call: TRBV4-2
j_call: TRBJ2-3
d_call: TRBD2

cdr3_aa: CATSRGRGGTSSPETQYF
v_call: TRBV15
j_call: TRBJ2-5
d_call: TRBD2

cdr3_aa: CASSLGGPEAFF
v_call: TRBV13
j_call: TRBJ1-1
d_call: NA

cdr3_aa: CASSFQGARTEAFF
v_call: TRBV5-5
j_call: TRBJ1-1
d_call: TRBD1

cdr3_aa: CASSLGHPKLNTEAFF
v_call: TRBV7-2
j_call: TRBJ1-1
d_call: NA

cdr3_aa: CASSPRQGWVLKSNTEAFF
v_call: TRBV5-4
j_call: TRBJ1-1
d_call: NA

cdr3_aa: CASSRVGDANTGELFF
v_call: TRBV4-2
j_call: TRBJ2-2
d_call: NA

cdr3_aa: CASARQEGEKLFF
v_call: TRBV5-1
j_call: TRBJ1-4
d_call: NA

cdr3_aa: CASSLLNSQDTEAFF
v_call: TRBV5-6
j_call: TRBJ1-1
d_call: NA

cdr3_aa: CATSMNGFYNEQFF
v_call: TRBV15
j_call: TRBJ2-1
d_call: NA

cdr3_aa: CASSWRPWAETGELFF
v_call: TRBV19
j_call: TRBJ2-2
d_call: NA